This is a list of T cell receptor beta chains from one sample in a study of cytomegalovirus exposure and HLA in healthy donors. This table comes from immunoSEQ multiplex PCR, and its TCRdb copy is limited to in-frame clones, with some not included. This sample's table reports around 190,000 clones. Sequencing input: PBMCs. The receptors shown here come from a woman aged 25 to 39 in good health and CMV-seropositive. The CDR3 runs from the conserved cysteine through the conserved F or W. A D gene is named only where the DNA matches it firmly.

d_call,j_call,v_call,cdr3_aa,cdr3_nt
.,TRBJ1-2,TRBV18,CASSPQRGGEGYTF,TGTGCCAGCTCACCACAGAGGGGGGGCGAAGGCTACACCTTC
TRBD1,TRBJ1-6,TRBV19,CASSPWGDRGSPLHF,TGTGCCAGTAGTCCATGGGGGGACAGGGGTTCACCCCTCCACTTT
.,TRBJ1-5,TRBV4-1,CASSQKGSQPQHF,TGCGCCAGCAGCCAAAAAGGGAGTCAGCCCCAGCATTTT
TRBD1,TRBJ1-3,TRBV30,CAWSVGRGPGNTIYF,TGTGCCTGGAGTGTCGGCAGGGGGCCTGGAAACACCATATATTTT
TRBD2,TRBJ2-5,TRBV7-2,CASSPGREWETQYF,TGTGCCAGCAGCCCCGGGAGGGAGTGGGAGACCCAGTACTTC
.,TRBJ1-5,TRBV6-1,CASSGASPYRDQPQHF,TGTGCCAGCAGTGGTGCCAGTCCCTACAGGGACCAGCCCCAGCATTTT
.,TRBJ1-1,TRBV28,CASSLLAGYTEAFF,TGTGCCAGCAGTTTATTAGCAGGGTACACTGAAGCTTTCTTT
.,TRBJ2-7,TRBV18,CASSPGRDEQYF,TGTGCCAGCTCACCCGGTAGAGACGAGCAGTACTTC
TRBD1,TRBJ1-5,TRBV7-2,CASSLENQGAQPQHF,TGTGCCAGCAGCTTAGAAAATCAGGGGGCTCAGCCCCAGCATTTT
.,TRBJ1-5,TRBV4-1,CASSQDRGRQPQHF,TGCGCCAGCAGCCAAGACAGGGGCAGACAGCCCCAGCATTTT
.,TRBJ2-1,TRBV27,CASSLTREWYNEQFF,TGTGCCAGCAGTTTAACGAGGGAGTGGTACAATGAGCAGTTCTTC
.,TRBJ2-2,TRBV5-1,CASSYNVGGAGELFF,TGCGCCAGCAGCTATAATGTAGGGGGAGCCGGGGAGCTGTTTTTT
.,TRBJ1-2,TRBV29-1,CSVEDRGLGLGYGYTF,TGCAGCGTTGAAGATCGGGGACTGGGGTTAGGGTATGGCTACACCTTC
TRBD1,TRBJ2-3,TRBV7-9,CASSPGTGYTDTQYF,TGTGCCAGCAGCCCGGGGACAGGTTATACGGATACGCAGTATTTT
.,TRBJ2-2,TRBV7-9,CASSPRGGAGAGELFF,TGTGCCAGCAGCCCTCGGGGCGGGGCGGGTGCCGGGGAGCTGTTTTTT
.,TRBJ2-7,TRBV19,CASSSQGYGTYEQYF,TGTGCCAGTAGCTCTCAGGGGTACGGAACCTACGAGCAGTACTTC
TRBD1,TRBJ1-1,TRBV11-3,CASSPDHLDRGGNTEAFF,TGTGCCAGCAGCCCCGACCACCTTGACAGGGGGGGGAACACTGAAGCTTTCTTT
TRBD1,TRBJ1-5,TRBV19,CASSTRDRGMGSNQPQHF,TGTGCCAGTAGTACCCGGGACAGGGGAATGGGGAGCAATCAGCCCCAGCATTTT
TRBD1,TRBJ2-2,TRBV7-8,CASRLTGSIAAGELFF,TGTGCCAGCCGTCTGACAGGGTCTATCGCGGCCGGGGAGCTGTTTTTT
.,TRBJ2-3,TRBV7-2,CASSPRTDTQYF,TGTGCCAGCAGCCCGCGTACAGATACGCAGTATTTT
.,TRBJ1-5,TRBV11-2,CASSLQGSSNQPQHF,TGTGCCAGCAGCTTGCAGGGCTCCAGCAATCAGCCCCAGCATTTT
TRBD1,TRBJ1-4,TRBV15,CATSRGGQGATNEKLFF,TGTGCCACCAGCAGAGGTGGACAGGGGGCAACTAATGAAAAACTGTTTTTT